A single sample is the source of the 29 T cell receptor beta chains below, sequenced in a study of blood T cell repertoires in COVID-19. Here immunoSEQ multiplex PCR was the method, and the copy in TCRdb shows in-frame clones only, minus some. The data hold about 160,000 clones, with around 89% observed a single time. The sample taken for sequencing was PBMCs or T cells enriched from blood (not recorded which). These receptor sequences come from a woman aged 50 to 65 who had recovered from COVID-19.

The chain has TRBV15 and TRBJ2-1; 9 bases match TRBD1. Germline CDR1 LNHNV, CDR2 YYDKDF (reference sequence). This CDR3 contains 14 residues. V dropped 3 bases and J dropped 5; count of bases not matched to a gene: 2. The CDR3 bases are TGTGCCACCAGCAGGGGGGACAGGGACAATGAGCAGTTCTTC. It translates to CATSRGDRDNEQFF.

This rearrangement joins TRBV11-3 to TRBJ2-1; 8 bases agree with TRBD1. V dropped 1 base and J dropped 8; count of bases not matched to a gene: 4. Per the germline V gene, CDR1 is SGHNT and CDR2 is YENEEA. This CDR3 contains 14 residues. This CDR3 reads CASSLGTGFDEQFF. CDR3 in DNA: TGTGCCAGCAGCTTAGGGACAGGGTTCGATGAGCAGTTCTTC.

DNA of the CDR3: TGTGCCAGCAGCGTAGGACTAGCGGGGGGTGGGGAGACCCAGTACTTC. Protein sequence: CASSVGLAGGGETQYF. This rearrangement joins TRBV9 to TRBJ2-5; 13 bases fit TRBD2. This CDR3 comprises 16 residues. With 0 bases clipped from V and 5 bases from J, the junction kept 4 bases outside the gene matches. Germline CDR1 SGDLS, CDR2 YYNGEE.

This rearrangement joins TRBV3-1 (or the pseudogene TRBV3-2) to TRBJ2-5; TRBD1 matches 11 bases. CDR1 is LGHDT and CDR2 is YNNKEL in the germline V gene (reference sequence). V shed 0 bases and J 5 bases; nucleotides not matched to a gene: 2. The CDR3 is 15 residues long. The CDR3 sequence is CASSQEGTGGETQYF. The CDR3, as DNA: TGTGCCAGCAGCCAAGAGGGGACAGGGGGGGAGACCCAGTACTTC.

The genes are TRBV6-2 or TRBV6-3 and TRBJ2-5; 7 bases are shared with TRBD1. The CDR3 is made up of 17 amino acids. Trimming removed 0 bases from V and 2 bases from J; junction bases left unmatched: 9. CDR1 MNHEY and CDR2 SVGEGT come from the germline V gene. This chain's CDR3 is CASSYSAGTAKQETQYF. CDR3 nucleotides: TGTGCCAGCAGTTACTCGGCCGGGACAGCCAAACAAGAGACCCAGTACTTC.

The chain carries TRBV12-3 or TRBV12-4 and TRBJ1-2; 7 bases match TRBD1. After removal of 5 bases from V and 5 bases from J, the junction contained 5 bases not matched to a gene. This CDR3 has 13 residues. The CDR3 nucleotides read TGTGCCAGCAGTGGGGACAGTTCGTATGGCTACACCTTC. Its protein is CASSGDSSYGYTF.

CDR3 in DNA: TGTGCCAGCAGTCCCCACCGAGGGTTCTCTGGGGCCAACGTCCTGACTTTC. As protein: CASSPHRGFSGANVLTF. The chain joins TRBV28 to TRBJ2-6; D is possibly TRBD2 (5 bases). V shed 5 bases and J shed 0 bases, with 14 bases lying between them. Germline CDR1 and CDR2: MDHEN and SYDVKM. The CDR3 is 17 residues long.

The V gene is TRBV3-1 (or the pseudogene TRBV3-2), the J gene TRBJ1-1; 9 positions match TRBD1. The CDR3 sequence is 15 residues long. J lost 5 bases, V lost 4 bases, and 8 bases had no gene match. CDR1 LGHDT and CDR2 YNNKEL come from the germline V gene (reference sequence). CDR3 residues: CASSRLTGGGTEAFF. The CDR3 nucleotides are TGTGCCAGCAGCCGCCTGACAGGGGGAGGGACTGAAGCTTTCTTT.

The chain uses TRBV6-1 and TRBJ1-4; weak D call: TRBD1 (6 bases). Between the trimmed V and J ends, which lost 4 bases and 0 bases, there was a span of 15 bases. Germline CDR1 reads MNHNS; CDR2 reads SASEGT. The CDR3 extends over 17 amino acids. CDR3: CASSGGQTSATNEKLFF. Written as DNA, the CDR3 is TGTGCCAGCAGTGGAGGACAGACGTCTGCAACTAATGAAAAACTGTTTTTT.

V is TRBV4-1 and J is TRBJ1-5, with D tentatively TRBD1 (5 bases). Trimming cost V 4 bases and J 5 bases, with 12 bases left between them. The CDR3 totals 14 residues. Germline CDR1 and CDR2: MGHRA and YSYEKL. The CDR3 DNA sequence: TGCGCCAGCAGCCGAGGTATAGGGGATCAGCCCCAGCATTTT. Protein product: CASSRGIGDQPQHF.

The chain combines TRBV11-1 with TRBJ1-5, with a possible D match to TRBD1 (6 bases). This CDR3 is 13 amino acids long. Trimming left V 3 bases short and J 7 bases short, with 10 bases between. The germline gives CDR1 SGHAT, CDR2 FQDESV (reference sequence). The DNA for the CDR3 is TGTGCCAGCAGCTTTGGGCAGGGGCAGCCCCAGCATTTT. Translating gives CASSFGQGQPQHF.

J is TRBJ2-7 and V is TRBV7-9; 8 bases align to TRBD2. The germline CDR1 and CDR2 sequences are SEHNR and FQNEAQ (reference sequence). The CDR3 covers 17 residues. Germline trimming cut 0 bases from V and 3 bases from J; bases unmatched to any gene: 10. The chain's CDR3 is CASSLATTTAGGYEQYF. The CDR3, as DNA: TGTGCCAGCAGCTTAGCCACGACTACCGCGGGGGGCTACGAGCAGTACTTC.

V usage is TRBV5-1 and J usage is TRBJ2-2; the match to TRBD2 covers 11 bases. V gave up 4 bases and J gave up 4 bases; unmatched junction bases: 6. This CDR3 has 16 residues. Germline V CDR1 and CDR2: SGHRS, YFSETQ. The CDR3 DNA reads as TGCGCCAGCAGCCCGGGACTAGCGGAGAGCACCGGGGAGCTGTTTTTT. Its protein product is CASSPGLAESTGELFF.

The V and J genes are TRBV4-1 and TRBJ1-2; the D gene is possibly TRBD1 (5 bases). Per the germline V gene, CDR1 is MGHRA and CDR2 is YSYEKL. The V gene lost 4 bases and the J gene lost 2 bases, with 8 bases spanning the gap. The CDR3 loop spans 13 amino acids. Here the CDR3 DNA reads TGCGCCAGCAGCCCGGGACTGAACTATGGCTACACCTTC. Amino acid sequence: CASSPGLNYGYTF.

The chain joins TRBV29-1 to TRBJ1-2; D is undetermined. This CDR3 region has 13 residues. Germline V gene lookup returns CDR1 SQVTM and CDR2 ANQGSEA. Trimming took off 7 bases at V and 0 bases at J, with 12 bases between the two ends. The CDR3 protein is CSATDGSNYGYTF. The CDR3 nucleotides read TGCAGCGCAACTGACGGGTCTAACTATGGCTACACCTTC.

This clone has only one observation. This sequence joins TRBV4-2 and TRBJ2-5; D is ambiguous. CDR1 is LGHNA, CDR2 YNFKEQ, per germline. The CDR3 runs to 13 residues. Trimming cost V 4 bases and J 5 bases, with 11 bases left between them. The CDR3 DNA sequence: TGTGCCAGCAGCCTCTCGGGTAGGGAGACCCAGTACTTC. It yields the protein CASSLSGRETQYF.

This chain uses TRBV19 with TRBJ1-2; no clear D. With 7 bases removed from V and 9 bases from J, the gap between germline ends came to 15 bases. Germline lookup yields CDR1 LNHDA and CDR2 SQIVND (reference sequence). The CDR3 totals 12 residues. This CDR3 is CASKGGRLSYTF. In DNA form, the CDR3 reads TGTGCCAGTAAGGGAGGGAGGTTAAGCTACACCTTC.

As to this clone: At one boundary the junction diverges from the germline segment, which might be a read error. The rearrangement uses TRBV3-1 (or the pseudogene TRBV3-2) and TRBJ1-1; D call uncertain. The CDR3 consists of 15 residues. Per the germline V gene, CDR1 is LGHDT and CDR2 is YNNKEL (reference sequence). This CDR3 reads CAGSQEWAGITEAFF. CDR3 nucleotides: TGTGCCGGCAGCCAAGAGTGGGCAGGTATTACTGAAGCTTTCTTT.

V usage is TRBV15 and J usage is TRBJ2-7, with D perhaps matching TRBD2 (5 bases). CDR3 size: 16 residues. Trimming took off 1 base at V and 0 bases at J, with 13 bases between the two ends. Germline lookup yields CDR1 LNHNV and CDR2 YYDKDF (reference sequence). In DNA, the CDR3 is TGTGCCACCAGCAGAGTCGCGGGTCCGGGCTCCTACGAGCAGTACTTC. It is translated as CATSRVAGPGSYEQYF.

Here the CDR3 reads CATSHRGNQPQHF. CDR3 nucleotide sequence: TGTGCCACCAGCCACAGGGGGAATCAGCCCCAGCATTTT. This sequence joins TRBV24-1 and TRBJ1-5; the match to TRBD1 covers 8 bases. The CDR3 loop spans 13 amino acids. The germline CDR1 and CDR2 sequences are KGHDR and SFDVKD. V was clipped by 7 bases and J by 4 bases; unmatched bases: 2.

J is TRBJ1-2 and V is TRBV29-1, with 9 bases aligning to TRBD1. J lost 0 bases, V lost 7 bases, and 9 bases had no gene match. The CDR3 is 15 amino acids. Germline-derived CDR1 and CDR2 are SQVTM and ANQGSEA. Written as DNA, the CDR3 is TGCAGCGCCCTAGGGGACAGGGTTCCTAACTATGGCTACACCTTC. Amino acids: CSALGDRVPNYGYTF.

As regards this clone: One junction end disagrees with the germline gene, perhaps due to a read error. The V gene is TRBV9, the J gene TRBJ1-1, with D perhaps TRBD1 (6 bases). From germline, CDR1 is SGDLS and CDR2 YYNGEE. The CDR3 has 14 residues. CDR3 amino acids: CASSVSGQGKVGNF. Written as DNA, the CDR3 is TGTGCCAGCAGCGTATCCGGGCAGGGGAAAGTAGGAAACTTT.

The chain combines TRBV7-2 with TRBJ2-5; 9 positions match TRBD2. The germline gives CDR1 SGHTA, CDR2 FQGNSA. The CDR3 has 17 residues. The trim removed 2 bases at V and 1 base at J, leaving 8 bases unmatched. Written as DNA, the CDR3 is TGTGCCAGCAGCTTAAGGCCCCAGACTAGCGGCCAAGAGACCCAGTACTTC. It is translated as CASSLRPQTSGQETQYF.

The CDR3 DNA is TGTGCCAGCAGCGACCTTGGAGGGACTGAAGCTTTCTTT. Translating gives CASSDLGGTEAFF. The V gene is TRBV6-5, the J gene TRBJ1-1; no definite D call. V was clipped by 6 bases and J by 5 bases, with 13 bases between them. The CDR3 has 13 residues. Germline V gives CDR1 MNHEY, CDR2 SVGAGI.

The chain joins TRBV9 to TRBJ2-2; 10 bases align to TRBD1. CDR3 size: 15 residues. Germline trimming cut 1 base from V and 4 bases from J; bases unmatched to any gene: 1. CDR1 SGDLS and CDR2 YYNGEE come from the germline V gene. The CDR3 protein is CASSVWDRGTGELFF. CDR3 coding DNA: TGTGCCAGCAGCGTATGGGACAGGGGCACCGGGGAGCTGTTTTTT. The variable domain in full, completed from reference TRBV9 and TRBJ2-2, reads DSGVTQTPKHLITATGQRVTLRCSPRSGDLSVYWYQQSLDQGLQFLIQYYNGEERAKGNILERFSAQQFPDLHSELNLSSLELGDSALYFCASSVWDRGTGELFFGEGSRLTVL.

The chain carries TRBV7-6 and TRBJ2-1, with TRBD2 matching 16 bases. This CDR3 is 16 amino acids long. V lost 3 bases to trimming and J lost 8 bases; unmatched junction nucleotides: 4. Germline V CDR1 and CDR2: SGHVS, FNYEAQ. CDR3 residues: CASSFGTSGGADEQFF. In DNA, the CDR3 is TGTGCCAGCAGCTTCGGGACTAGCGGGGGGGCCGATGAGCAGTTCTTC.

There are a few counts of this clone. The chain joins TRBV15 to TRBJ2-5; D remains unclear. This CDR3 is 12 amino acids long. V lost 0 bases and J 9 bases, leaving 8 bases between the germline ends. CDR1 is LNHNV and CDR2 is YYDKDF in the germline V gene (reference sequence). CDR3 in amino acids: CATSRDTGSQYF. CDR3 coding DNA: TGTGCCACCAGCAGAGATACCGGGTCCCAGTACTTC.

V usage is TRBV19 and J usage is TRBJ1-4, with D unresolved. Germline values: CDR1 LNHDA, CDR2 SQIVND (reference sequence). The CDR3 consists of 16 residues. V was clipped by 3 bases and J by 0 bases, with 11 bases between them. CDR3 bases: TGTGCCAGTAGTATTTGGTCAGGCGCAACTAATGAAAAACTGTTTTTT. As protein: CASSIWSGATNEKLFF. Full variable domain (rest looked up from reference TRBV19 and TRBJ1-4): DGGITQSPKYLFRKEGQNVTLSCEQNLNHDAMYWYRQDPGQGLRLIYYSQIVNDFQKGDIAEGYSVSREKKESFPLTVTSAQKNPTAFYLCASSIWSGATNEKLFFGSGTQLSVL.

V gene TRBV2 combines with J gene TRBJ2-6, with 15 bases fitting TRBD2. This CDR3 comprises 17 residues. Per germline, CDR1 SNHLY and CDR2 FYNNEI. V lost 9 bases, J lost 0 bases, and 3 bases stayed unmatched. The CDR3 sequence is CASRTSGGASGANVLTF. The CDR3 DNA is TGTGCCAGTAGGACTAGCGGGGGGGCCTCTGGGGCCAACGTCCTGACTTTC.